This record looks at one T cell receptor beta chain sequence and its context. This specimen belongs to a study of patients and donors after allogeneic stem cell transplantation. TCRdb recomputed calls from the RT-PCR reads with MiXCR, one row per CDR3 protein. The sample holds tens of thousands of distinct CDR3 sequences, 45% to 50% seen once. Germline CDR1 reads MDHEN; CDR2 reads SYDVKM. The CDR3 runs to 16 residues. The J segment lost 2 bases and the V segment lost 5 bases, leaving 7 bases of the junction unmatched. The receptor was derived from a human donor who was either an allogeneic HSCT recipient or a stem cell or donor lymphocyte infusion donor (not recorded which). It is not recorded whose cells these are; they may come from a transplant donor. The sample taken for sequencing was blood, either unsorted or a sorted T cell fraction (not recorded which). This chain links TRBV28 with TRBJ1-5, with 9 bases that match TRBD1. The CDR3 bases are TGTGCCAGCAGTACACCCGGGACAGGGCGCAATCAGCCCCAGCATTTT. Its protein product is CASSTPGTGRNQPQHF.